These 9 T cell receptor beta chains originate from one sample sequenced in a study of T cells in Graves' hyperthyroidism and ophthalmopathy. Amplification of TCR beta CDR3 regions used RNA as the template. HTBI primers were the set used in a first-round RT-PCR of the TCR CDR3. From the multiplex PCR reads, TCRdb called clonotypes with MiXCR, one entry per CDR3 protein. The sample lists 600,000 or so distinct CDR3 sequences, around 14% occurring once. Sequencing was carried out using blood. Receptors originate from a woman between 18 and 29 years old with Graves' ophthalmopathy.

The sample holds many counts of this clonotype. One end of the junction does not line up with germline, which may come from a read error. The J gene is TRBJ2-1, the V gene TRBV27, with D unresolved. This CDR3 is built from 16 residues. Germline CDR1 is MNHEY and CDR2 is SMNVEV (reference sequence). The CDR3 DNA is TGTGCCAGCAGTTTCCGTCCTAGACTTTCCTACAATGAGCAGCTCTTC. Translation: CASSFRPRLSYNEQLF.

The sample holds many counts of this clonotype. An end of the junction differs from the germline gene, which may be a read error. The chain carries TRBV18 and TRBJ2-3; D is undetermined. Germline CDR1 and CDR2: KGHSH and LQKENI. The CDR3 covers 13 residues. CDR3 in DNA: TGTGCCAGCTCAACACCTAGCACAGATACGCAGTATTTT. It codes for CASSTPSTDTQYF.

The sample holds a few counts of this clonotype. The V call is TRBV28, the J call TRBJ2-7; D unresolved. CDR3 length: 13 residues. Germline V gene sequence: CDR1 MDHEN, CDR2 SYDVKM. V was shortened by 2 bases and J by 2 bases, with 7 bases between the two germline ends. CDR3 bases: TGTGCCAGCAGTTTAAATATGGCCTACGAGCAGTACTTC. It encodes CASSLNMAYEQYF.

This clonotype was picked up a small number of times. The chain is built from TRBV9 and TRBJ2-1; no clear D gene. Trimming left V 0 bases short and J 1 base short, with 8 bases between. Germline loops: CDR1 SGDLS, CDR2 YYNGEE. The CDR3 covers 15 residues. The CDR3 reads CASSVVAASYNEQFF. The CDR3 coding sequence is TGTGCCAGCAGCGTAGTGGCAGCTTCCTACAATGAGCAGTTCTTC.

This clonotype was observed at least ten times. The chain combines TRBV24-1 with TRBJ2-1; D is perhaps TRBD2 (6 bases). Germline-derived CDR1 and CDR2 are KGHDR and SFDVKD. The CDR3 loop spans 16 amino acids. The ends were cut back, 3 bases at V and 7 bases at J, with 18 bases in the middle. The CDR3 loop reads CATSDLDFGGSNEQFF. In DNA, the CDR3 is TGTGCCACCAGTGATCTAGATTTTGGGGGGAGTAATGAGCAGTTCTTC.

This clonotype was picked up many times. The V and J genes are TRBV7-2 and TRBJ2-7, with 13 bases identical to TRBD2. Germline V gene data show CDR1 as SGHTA and CDR2 as FQGNSA. The CDR3 consists of 14 residues. The V and J ends lost 1 base and 6 bases, in that order; junction bases with no gene match: 0. CDR3: CASSLGTSGSEQYF. As DNA, the CDR3 is TGTGCCAGCAGCTTAGGGACTAGCGGGAGCGAGCAGTACTTC.

The J gene is TRBJ1-5, the V gene TRBV19; no firm D call. The length of the CDR3 is 14 residues. Germline V gene data show CDR1 as LNHDA and CDR2 as SQIVND (reference sequence). The V gene lost 3 bases and the J gene lost 6 bases, with 12 bases spanning the gap. The CDR3 DNA sequence: TGTGCCAGTAGTATCTGGTTCGGGGTTCAGCCCCAGCATTTT. Its protein product is CASSIWFGVQPQHF.

The J gene is TRBJ1-2, the V gene TRBV20-1, with D tentatively TRBD1 (6 bases). V gave up 2 bases and J gave up 6 bases, with 10 bases separating them. Looked up from germline, CDR1 is DFQATT and CDR2 is SNEGSKA (reference sequence). The CDR3 has 12 amino acids. The CDR3 nucleotides read TGCAGTGCTAGAACCGGGACAAATGGCTACACCTTC. The encoded protein is CSARTGTNGYTF.

This clonotype was counted only a few times. The chain combines TRBV11-3 with TRBJ2-5, with 13 bases fitting TRBD2. Looked up from germline, CDR1 is SGHNT and CDR2 is YENEEA. J was trimmed by 5 bases and V by 4 bases; bases with no gene match: 7. The CDR3 totals 16 residues. In DNA, the CDR3 is TGTGCCAGCAGCTCCAGGACTAGCGGGAGTGGGGAGACCCAGTACTTC. Translation gives CASSSRTSGSGETQYF.